This T cell receptor (beta chain) was recorded in a study of T-cell reconstitution after alpha-beta-depleted transplantation in children. The germline CDR1 and CDR2 sequences are SGHVS and FNYEAQ. V was pared by 5 bases and J by 0 bases, with 9 bases between. The length of the CDR3 is 14 residues. This clonotype was detected many times. Unique molecular identifiers were incorporated when the TCRbeta library was constructed. TCRdb called the PCR reads again in MiXCR, with one record for every CDR3 protein. The sample contains approximately 83,000 distinct CDR3 sequences, 10% to 15% of which appear only once.

The chain has TRBV7-6 and TRBJ2-3; D is ambiguous. This TCR was sampled from a human donor who donated a stem cell graft to a child with inherited bone marrow failure. The material was PBMCs from the stem cell graft donor, obtained from the stem cell graft. The CDR3 DNA reads TGTGCCAGCAGCGCAAAGGACAGCACAGATACGCAGTATTTT. This codes for CASSAKDSTDTQYF.